The next 17 T cell receptor beta chains were all read from a single sample in a study of shared clonotypes between healthy human individuals. Profiling relied on immunoSEQ multiplex PCR, and the TCRdb table lists in-frame clones only, not all of them. The sample includes some 2.1 million clones, 95% of them seen just once. Sequenced sample: naive CD4+ T cells sorted from blood. Regarding subset: CD45RA+ positively selected. These receptors all stem from a man younger than 35 in good health.

The chain uses TRBV11-1 and TRBJ2-3; 10 bases are shared with TRBD1. V gave up 5 bases and J gave up 2 bases; unmatched junction bases: 13. The CDR3 has 18 amino acids. Germline V gives CDR1 SGHAT, CDR2 FQDESV (reference sequence). CDR3 loop: CASSPRRQGATYTDTQYF. DNA for the CDR3: TGTGCCAGCAGCCCAAGGCGACAGGGGGCGACCTACACAGATACGCAGTATTTT.

Of note for this clone: At the DNA level, this CDR3 is encoded by other sequences in the same sample as well. The chain is built from TRBV5-4 and TRBJ2-1, with TRBD2 matching over 8 bases. J lost 5 bases, V lost 2 bases, and 6 bases had no gene match. Germline V CDR1 and CDR2: SGHNT, YYREEE (reference sequence). This CDR3 comprises 15 residues. This CDR3 is CASSFGLAGNNEQFF. CDR3 sequence (DNA): TGTGCCAGCAGCTTTGGGCTAGCGGGTAACAATGAGCAGTTCTTC. The whole variable domain, filled in from reference TRBV5-4 and TRBJ2-1, reads ETGVTQSPTHLIKTRGQQVTLRCSSQSGHNTVSWYQQALGQGPQFIFQYYREEENGRGNFPPRFSGLQFPNYSSELNVNALELDDSALYLCASSFGLAGNNEQFFGPGTRLTVL.

This chain links TRBV27 with TRBJ1-2; D gene ambiguous. The CDR3 has 14 amino acids. Germline-derived CDR1 and CDR2 are MNHEY and SMNVEV (reference sequence). V lost 7 bases, J lost 1 base, and 13 bases lay in between. DNA for the CDR3: TGTGCCAGCAAAAGAGGGTCCAATAACTATGGCTACACCTTC. Its protein is CASKRGSNNYGYTF.

J is TRBJ2-7 and V is TRBV13; D is unresolved. V was shortened by 5 bases and J by 4 bases, with 9 bases between the two germline ends. The CDR3 is 12 amino acids. CDR1 is PRHDT and CDR2 is FYEKMQ in the germline V gene (reference sequence). CDR3 residues: CASSAHSYEQYF. For the CDR3, the DNA is TGTGCCAGCAGCGCCCACAGTTACGAGCAGTACTTC.

V is TRBV11-2 and J is TRBJ2-7; TRBD1 matches at 7 bases. The CDR3 runs to 16 residues. V was clipped by 3 bases and J by 3 bases; unmatched bases: 11. The germline CDR1 and CDR2 sequences are SGHAT and FQNNGV. CDR3 loop: CASSLRGQASFYEQYF. CDR3 DNA: TGTGCCAGCAGCTTGAGGGGGCAGGCTTCCTTCTACGAGCAGTACTTC.

The chain links TRBV11-1 to TRBJ2-1, with D perhaps TRBD1 (5 bases). The CDR3 length is 12 residues. Germline V CDR1 and CDR2: SGHAT, FQDESV (reference sequence). V was pared by 1 base and J by 10 bases, with 8 bases between. CDR3 in DNA: TGTGCCAGCAGCTTAGACAGGAGCGAGCAGTTCTTC. Translated: CASSLDRSEQFF.

Only one count was recorded for this clone. This chain links TRBV6-1 with TRBJ2-7; D not resolved. Trimming cost V 2 bases and J 2 bases, with 28 bases left between them. Germline CDR1 is MNHNS and CDR2 is SASEGT. The CDR3 has 20 residues. DNA for the CDR3: TGTGCCAGCAGTGAATCTGACGGCTCCTCTCCCAACCTGCTAACCTACGAGCAGTACTTC. Its translation: CASSESDGSSPNLLTYEQYF.

Comments on this clone: This sample also contains other DNA sequences that code for the same CDR3. The V gene is TRBV4-3, the J gene TRBJ2-1; 7 positions match TRBD1. The trim removed 1 base at V and 0 bases at J, leaving 0 bases unmatched. The CDR3 runs to 15 residues. CDR1 is LGHNA and CDR2 is YSLEER in the germline V gene. CDR3 residues: CASSQAGGSYNEQFF. The CDR3 DNA is TGCGCCAGCAGCCAAGCAGGGGGCTCCTACAATGAGCAGTTCTTC.

This chain uses TRBV10-3 with TRBJ2-1, with 11 bases fitting TRBD2. Trimming at V came to 3 bases and at J to 10 bases, leaving 11 bases not matched to a gene. The CDR3 totals 16 residues. CDR1 is ENHRY and CDR2 is SYGVKD in the germline V gene. The CDR3 sequence: CAISEKTSGITREQFF. The CDR3 DNA sequence: TGTGCCATCAGTGAAAAGACTAGCGGGATTACTAGGGAGCAGTTCTTC.

J is TRBJ1-1 and V is TRBV27; D is uncertain. Deletions cut 4 bases from V and 7 bases from J, with 13 bases between. The CDR3 totals 13 residues. Germline CDR1 MNHEY, CDR2 SMNVEV (reference sequence). The CDR3 spells CASSSDPAGEAFF. The CDR3 nucleotides are TGTGCCAGCAGTTCCGATCCGGCAGGTGAAGCTTTCTTT.

V gene TRBV5-1 combines with J gene TRBJ2-5; D is uncertain. Germline CDR1 SGHRS, CDR2 YFSETQ. The CDR3 is 11 amino acids. V lost 4 bases and J lost 9, with 10 bases in between. CDR3 DNA sequence: TGCGCCAGCAGCGCCGCTTCGGCCCAGTACTTC. Translated, it gives CASSAASAQYF.

The chain joins TRBV6-6 to TRBJ1-6; no reliable D call. V lost 6 bases and J 4 bases, leaving 13 bases between the germline ends. Germline values: CDR1 MNHNY, CDR2 SVGAGI (reference sequence). The CDR3 has 15 residues. This CDR3 is CASRLGRQYNSPLHF. The CDR3 DNA follows: TGTGCCAGCAGATTGGGCCGGCAGTATAATTCACCCCTCCACTTT.

V gene TRBV30 combines with J gene TRBJ2-5, with D maybe TRBD2 (5 bases). The V end lost 0 bases, the J end lost 4 bases, and 12 bases lay between the germline ends. Germline V CDR1 and CDR2: GTSNPN, SVGIG (reference sequence). CDR3 length: 14 amino acids. As DNA, the CDR3 is TGTGCCTGGAGTGTCGGTGGGAGTCGAGAGACCCAGTACTTC. Translated: CAWSVGGSRETQYF. Full variable domain (remainder filled in from reference TRBV30 and TRBJ2-5): SQTIHQWPATLVQPVGSPLSLECTVEGTSNPNLYWYRQAAGRGLQLLFYSVGIGQISSEVPQNLSASRPQDRQFILSSKKLLLSDSGFYLCAWSVGGSRETQYFGPGTRLLVL.

A word on this clone: This same CDR3 is encoded by further DNA sequences in the sample. The chain is built from TRBV5-1 and TRBJ2-3, with TRBD2 as a possible D gene (7 bases). Germline assignment: CDR1 SGHRS and CDR2 YFSETQ. This CDR3 contains 14 residues. The V end was cut by 1 base, the J end by 6 bases, with 12 bases between. CDR3 loop: CASSLTGGADTQYF. The CDR3, as DNA: TGCGCCAGCAGCTTGACTGGGGGGGCCGATACGCAGTATTTT.

The CDR3 coding sequence is TGTGCCAGCAGCCCCTTTTTGAACACTGAAGCTTTCTTT. Its translation is CASSPFLNTEAFF. This rearrangement joins TRBV7-2 to TRBJ1-1, with D hard to call. Germline assignment: CDR1 SGHTA and CDR2 FQGNSA. There are 13 residues in the CDR3. Trimming stripped 5 bases from V and 0 bases from J, with 7 bases between.

The CDR3: CASKVASGVVRADTQYF. CDR3 sequence (DNA): TGTGCCAGCAAGGTTGCTAGCGGGGTTGTGAGGGCAGATACGCAGTATTTT. V and J are TRBV13 and TRBJ2-3; TRBD2 aligns across 9 bases. V lost 7 bases to trimming and J lost 4 bases; unmatched junction nucleotides: 15. Germline loops: CDR1 PRHDT, CDR2 FYEKMQ (reference sequence). This CDR3 spans 17 amino acids.

This chain uses TRBV11-2 with TRBJ2-4, with a weak D call TRBD2 (6 bases). This CDR3 has 16 residues. Germline V gene sequence: CDR1 SGHAT, CDR2 FQNNGV. V was pared by 2 bases and J by 8 bases, with 19 bases between. CDR3 sequence: CASSLRAGTPGDIQYF. The CDR3 coding sequence is TGTGCCAGCAGCTTACGGGCAGGGACTCCTGGGGACATTCAGTACTTC. The full variable domain, rest sourced from reference TRBV11-2 and TRBJ2-4, is EAGVAQSPRYKIIEKRQSVAFWCNPISGHATLYWYQQILGQGPKLLIQFQNNGVVDDSQLPKDRFSAERLKGVDSTLKIQPAKLEDSAVYLCASSLRAGTPGDIQYFGAGTRLSVL.